This entry lists 15 T cell receptor beta chains sequenced from one sample in a study of OX40 agonist ivuxolimab in advanced cancers. The table came from immunoSEQ multiplex PCR; TCRdb's copy has only in-frame clones and leaves some out. The table lists tens of thousands of clones, over 65% of them singletons, with over 20% in the top ten. Specimen: CD4+ or CD8+ T cells sorted from blood, collected in a trial of the OX40 agonist ivuxolimab. The receptors were gathered from an adult with an advanced solid tumor such as melanoma, head and neck, liver or kidney cancer.

V is TRBV4-3 and J is TRBJ2-7; the match to TRBD1 covers 8 bases. This CDR3 is 16 amino acids long. Germline trimming cut 0 bases from V and 2 bases from J; bases unmatched to any gene: 6. Per the germline V gene, CDR1 is LGHNA and CDR2 is YSLEER. CDR3 sequence: CASSQDPGGPTYEQYF. The CDR3 DNA reads as TGCGCCAGCAGCCAAGATCCAGGGGGCCCTACCTACGAGCAGTACTTC.

The V gene is TRBV27, the J gene TRBJ2-7; possibly TRBD2 for D (5 bases). Germline V gives CDR1 MNHEY, CDR2 SMNVEV (reference sequence). This CDR3 contains 12 residues. Trimming took off 1 base at V and 5 bases at J, with 6 bases between the two ends. CDR3 DNA sequence: TGTGCCAGCAGTTTATACGGGGACGAGCAGTACTTC. As protein: CASSLYGDEQYF.

The genes are TRBV10-3 and TRBJ1-5; 9 bases match TRBD1. This CDR3 comprises 14 residues. V shed 7 bases and J 5 bases; nucleotides not matched to a gene: 6. CDR1 is ENHRY and CDR2 is SYGVKD in the germline V gene. DNA of the CDR3: TGTGCCATCAAAGGGACAGGGATCGATCAGCCCCAGCATTTT. Protein sequence: CAIKGTGIDQPQHF.

J is TRBJ2-1 and V is TRBV4-2; D is uncertain. The CDR3 covers 14 residues. Trimming shortened V by 0 bases and J by 4 bases, and 7 bases separated the two germline ends. Germline assignment: CDR1 LGHNA and CDR2 YNFKEQ. CDR3 nucleotides: TGTGCCAGCAGCCAAGATCCGCCATACAATGAGCAGTTCTTC. It specifies CASSQDPPYNEQFF.

This clone was seen only once. The V call is TRBV7-6, the J call TRBJ2-7, with D perhaps TRBD1 (5 bases). CDR1 SGHVS and CDR2 FNYEAQ come from the germline V gene. CDR3 size: 14 residues. Between the trimmed V and J ends, which lost 3 bases and 0 bases, there was a span of 9 bases. CDR3 bases: TGTGCCAGCAGCTTGACAGTCTTCTCCTACGAGCAGTACTTC. Its translation: CASSLTVFSYEQYF.

This clone qualifies as medium-sized. This sequence joins TRBV27 and TRBJ1-5; weak D call: TRBD1 (6 bases). V lost 7 bases and J lost 4, with 14 bases in between. CDR3 length equals 14 residues. Germline loops: CDR1 MNHEY, CDR2 SMNVEV (reference sequence). The chain's CDR3 is CASKIAGANQPQHF. CDR3 coding DNA: TGTGCCAGCAAGATTGCAGGGGCAAATCAGCCCCAGCATTTT.

The CDR3 sequence: CASSWSSYNSPLHF. The CDR3 region has the DNA TGTGCCAGCAGTTGGTCTTCCTATAATTCACCCCTCCACTTT. The chain recombines TRBV27 with TRBJ1-6; D is undetermined. The germline V gene encodes CDR1 MNHEY and CDR2 SMNVEV (reference sequence). This CDR3 region has 14 residues. The V and J ends lost 4 bases and 1 base respectively, with 5 bases between them.

This rearrangement joins TRBV7-6 to TRBJ2-7; no reliable D call. CDR1 is SGHVS, CDR2 FNYEAQ, per germline. The CDR3 covers 11 residues. Trimming took 5 bases from V and 4 from J, leaving 6 bases between them. CDR3 loop: CASSPNYEQYF. The CDR3 coding sequence is TGTGCCAGCAGCCCAAATTACGAGCAGTACTTC.

This chain links TRBV6-5 with TRBJ1-2, with 8 bases matching TRBD1. CDR1 is MNHEY and CDR2 is SVGAGI in the germline V gene. The CDR3 is 14 residues long. J was trimmed by 3 bases and V by 6 bases; bases with no gene match: 6. CDR3 amino acids: CASSPRGRDYGYTF. In nucleotides, the CDR3 is TGTGCCAGCAGCCCCAGGGGGCGCGACTATGGCTACACCTTC.

The chain combines TRBV7-9 with TRBJ2-3; 7 bases match TRBD1. Germline V gene lookup returns CDR1 SEHNR and CDR2 FQNEAQ (reference sequence). Losses at the gene ends were 6 bases for V and 6 bases for J; bases not matched to a gene: 3. CDR3 length: 12 residues. CDR3 sequence (DNA): TGTGCCAGCAGGGGACAGACGGATACGCAGTATTTT. Its protein is CASRGQTDTQYF.

The chain couples TRBV7-9 to TRBJ1-1, with D perhaps TRBD1 (5 bases). Trimming cost V 5 bases and J 8 bases, with 18 bases left between them. The CDR3 sequence is 14 residues long. CDR1 is SEHNR, CDR2 FQNEAQ, per germline (reference sequence). The CDR3 nucleotides are TGTGCCAGCAGCCTCACTGTCCGGCGGGACGAAGCTTTCTTT. Its translation: CASSLTVRRDEAFF.

The CDR3 nucleotides are TGTGCCAGCAGTTCCGGGACAGGGGGGGACATTCAGTACTTC. Translation: CASSSGTGGDIQYF. The chain uses TRBV28 and TRBJ2-4; 11 nucleotides agree with TRBD1. V shed 4 bases and J 8 bases; nucleotides not matched to a gene: 4. This CDR3 comprises 14 residues. CDR1 and CDR2 (germline): MDHEN, SYDVKM.

This clone was detected only once. This sequence joins TRBV9 and TRBJ2-7, with TRBD2 identical over 7 bases. The CDR3 spans 15 residues. Trimming at V came to 0 bases and at J to 3 bases, leaving 6 bases not matched to a gene. From germline, CDR1 is SGDLS and CDR2 YYNGEE. The CDR3 nucleotides read TGTGCCAGCAGCGTAGGAGGCGGGGGAGACTACGAGCAGTACTTC. Its translation is CASSVGGGGDYEQYF.

The chain employs TRBV5-4 and TRBJ2-1, with 10 bases lining up with TRBD2. The CDR3 runs 17 residues. The germline CDR1 and CDR2 sequences are SGHNT and YYREEE (reference sequence). Trimming at V came to 4 bases and at J to 3 bases, leaving 10 bases not matched to a gene. CDR3 amino acids: CASSHDIAGGNYNEQFF. The CDR3 DNA follows: TGTGCCAGCAGCCACGATATAGCGGGGGGCAACTACAATGAGCAGTTCTTC.

The chain recombines TRBV5-6 with TRBJ1-5; 8 bases map to TRBD1. The junction had 6 bases not matched to a gene; V was cut back by 0 bases and J by 7 bases. Germline loops: CDR1 SGHDT, CDR2 YYEEEE. The CDR3 extends over 15 amino acids. The CDR3 loop reads CASSLGQGYRQPQHF. The DNA of the CDR3 is TGTGCCAGCAGCTTGGGACAGGGGTATAGACAGCCCCAGCATTTT.